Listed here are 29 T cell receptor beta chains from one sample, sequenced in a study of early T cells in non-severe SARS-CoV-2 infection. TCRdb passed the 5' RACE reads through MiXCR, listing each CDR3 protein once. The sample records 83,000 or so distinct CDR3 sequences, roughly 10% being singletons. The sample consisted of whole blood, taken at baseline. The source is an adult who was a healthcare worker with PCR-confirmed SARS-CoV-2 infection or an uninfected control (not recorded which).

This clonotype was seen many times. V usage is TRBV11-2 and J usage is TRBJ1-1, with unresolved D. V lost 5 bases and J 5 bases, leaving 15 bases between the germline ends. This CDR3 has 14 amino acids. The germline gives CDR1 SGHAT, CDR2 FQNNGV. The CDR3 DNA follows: TGTGCCAGCAGCCCGGGCCTCAGTGGGACTGAAGCTTTCTTT. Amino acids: CASSPGLSGTEAFF. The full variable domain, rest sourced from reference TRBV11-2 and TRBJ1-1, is EAGVAQSPRYKIIEKRQSVAFWCNPISGHATLYWYQQILGQGPKLLIQFQNNGVVDDSQLPKDRFSAERLKGVDSTLKIQPAKLEDSAVYLCASSPGLSGTEAFFGQGTRLTVV.

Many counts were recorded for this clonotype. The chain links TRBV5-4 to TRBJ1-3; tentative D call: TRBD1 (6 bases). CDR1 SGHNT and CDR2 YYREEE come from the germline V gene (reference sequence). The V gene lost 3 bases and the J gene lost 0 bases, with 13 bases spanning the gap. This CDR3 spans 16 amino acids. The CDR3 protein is CASSSYRASSGNTIYF. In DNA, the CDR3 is TGTGCCAGCAGCTCTTACAGGGCTTCCTCTGGAAACACCATATATTTT.

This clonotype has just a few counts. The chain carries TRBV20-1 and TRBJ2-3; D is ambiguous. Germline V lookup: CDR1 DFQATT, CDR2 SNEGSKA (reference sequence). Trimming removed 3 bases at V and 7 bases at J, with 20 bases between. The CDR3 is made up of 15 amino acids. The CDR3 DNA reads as TGCAGTGCTAGCCGGCAGAACAGTAGGTGGAATACGCAGTATTTT. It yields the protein CSASRQNSRWNTQYF.

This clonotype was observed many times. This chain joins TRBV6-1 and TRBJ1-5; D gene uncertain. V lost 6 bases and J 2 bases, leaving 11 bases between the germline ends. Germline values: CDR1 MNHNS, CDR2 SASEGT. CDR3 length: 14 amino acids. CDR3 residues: CASSRPGGNQPQHF. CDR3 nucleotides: TGTGCCAGCAGCCGGCCCGGAGGCAATCAGCCCCAGCATTTT.

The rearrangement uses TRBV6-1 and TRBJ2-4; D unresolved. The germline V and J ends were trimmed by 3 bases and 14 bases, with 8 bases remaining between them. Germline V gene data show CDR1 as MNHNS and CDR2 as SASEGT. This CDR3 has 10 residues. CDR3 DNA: TGTGCCAGCAGTGAGATAGCAGAGTACTTC. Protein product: CASSEIAEYF.

CDR3 nucleotide sequence: TGCGCCAGCAGCCCGGGCCCACGAACAGAGACCCAGTACTTC. Its protein is CASSPGPRTETQYF. V and J are TRBV5-1 and TRBJ2-5; D is undetermined. The ends were cut back, 4 bases at V and 4 bases at J, with 14 bases in the middle. There are 14 residues in the CDR3. CDR1 is SGHRS, CDR2 YFSETQ, per germline.

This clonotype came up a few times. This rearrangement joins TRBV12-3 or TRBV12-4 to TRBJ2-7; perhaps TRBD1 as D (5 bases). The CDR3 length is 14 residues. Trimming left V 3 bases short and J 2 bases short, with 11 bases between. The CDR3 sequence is CASSFAGSTYEQYF. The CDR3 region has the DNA TGTGCCAGCAGTTTCGCAGGGTCCACCTACGAGCAGTACTTC.

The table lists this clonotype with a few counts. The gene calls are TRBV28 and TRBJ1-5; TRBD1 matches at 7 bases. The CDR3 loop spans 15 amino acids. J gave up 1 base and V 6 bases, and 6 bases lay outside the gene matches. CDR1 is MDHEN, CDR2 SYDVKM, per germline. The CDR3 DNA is TGTGCCAGCAGCTCAGGACAGGAAAGCAATCAGCCCCAGCATTTT. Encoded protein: CASSSGQESNQPQHF.

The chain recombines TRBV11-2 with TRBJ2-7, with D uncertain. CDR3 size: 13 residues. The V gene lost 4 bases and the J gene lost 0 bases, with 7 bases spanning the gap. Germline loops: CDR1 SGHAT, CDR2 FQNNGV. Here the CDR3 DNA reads TGTGCCAGCAGCTCCTCAAGCTCCTACGAGCAGTACTTC. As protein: CASSSSSSYEQYF.

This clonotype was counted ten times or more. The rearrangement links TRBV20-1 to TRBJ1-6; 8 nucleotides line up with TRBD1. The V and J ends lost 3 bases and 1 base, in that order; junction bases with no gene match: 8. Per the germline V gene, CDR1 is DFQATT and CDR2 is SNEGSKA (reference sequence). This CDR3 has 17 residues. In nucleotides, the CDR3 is TGCAGTGCTAGTGGGCGACAGGGGCGTTCCTATAATTCACCCCTCCACTTT. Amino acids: CSASGRQGRSYNSPLHF.

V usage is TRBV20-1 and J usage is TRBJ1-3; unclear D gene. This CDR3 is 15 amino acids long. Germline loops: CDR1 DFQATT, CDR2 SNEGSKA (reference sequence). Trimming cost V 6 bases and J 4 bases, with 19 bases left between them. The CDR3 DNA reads TGCAGTGCCTCTGGACTCTCCCCCAAAGGAAACACCATATATTTT. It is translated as CSASGLSPKGNTIYF.

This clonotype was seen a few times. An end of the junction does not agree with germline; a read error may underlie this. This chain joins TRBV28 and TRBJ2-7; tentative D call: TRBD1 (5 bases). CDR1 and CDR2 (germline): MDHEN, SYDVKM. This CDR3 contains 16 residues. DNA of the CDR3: TGTGCCAACAGTTCCCCGTCGACAGATTCAGCCTACGAGCAGTACTTC. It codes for CANSSPSTDSAYEQYF. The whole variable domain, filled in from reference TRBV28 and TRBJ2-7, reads DVKVTQSSRYLVKRTGEKVFLECVQDMDHENMFWYRQDPGLGLRLIYFSYDVKMKEKGDIPEGYSVSREKKERFSLILESASTNQTSMYLCANSSPSTDSAYEQYFGPGTRLTVT.

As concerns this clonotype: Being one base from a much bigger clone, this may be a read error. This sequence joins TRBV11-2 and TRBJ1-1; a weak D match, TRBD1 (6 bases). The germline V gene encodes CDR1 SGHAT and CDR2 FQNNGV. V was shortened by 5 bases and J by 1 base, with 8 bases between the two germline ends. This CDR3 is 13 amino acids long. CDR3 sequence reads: CASSQGKNTEAFF. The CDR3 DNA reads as TGTGCCAGCAGCCAGGGGAAGAACACTGAAGCTTTCTTT. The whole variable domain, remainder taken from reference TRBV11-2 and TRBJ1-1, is EAGVAQSPRYKIIEKRQSVAFWCNPISGHATLYWYQQILGQGPKLLIQFQNNGVVDDSQLPKDRFSAERLKGVDSTLKIQPAKLEDSAVYLCASSQGKNTEAFFGQGTRLTVV.

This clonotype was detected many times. The CDR3 sequence: CSVVLAGGKTDTQYF. The CDR3, as DNA: TGCAGCGTTGTTCTAGCGGGAGGGAAGACAGATACGCAGTATTTT. J is TRBJ2-3 and V is TRBV29-1; 12 nucleotides agree with TRBD2. The CDR3 has 15 amino acids. CDR1 is SQVTM and CDR2 is ANQGSEA in the germline V gene. J was trimmed by 3 bases and V by 4 bases; bases with no gene match: 5.

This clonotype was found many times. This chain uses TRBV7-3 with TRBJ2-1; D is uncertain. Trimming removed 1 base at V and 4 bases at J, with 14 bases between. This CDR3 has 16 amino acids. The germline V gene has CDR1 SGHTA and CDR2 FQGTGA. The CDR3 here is CASSLMGSTSYNEQFF. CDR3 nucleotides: TGTGCCAGCAGCTTAATGGGTAGCACTTCTTACAATGAGCAGTTCTTC.

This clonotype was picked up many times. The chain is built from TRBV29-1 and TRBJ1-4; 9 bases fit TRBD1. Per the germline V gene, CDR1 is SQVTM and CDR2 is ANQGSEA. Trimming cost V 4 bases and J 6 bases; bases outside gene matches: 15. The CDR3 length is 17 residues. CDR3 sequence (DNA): TGCAGCGTTGGGAGAAGTGGGGACAGGGAGAGTCATGAAAAACTGTTTTTT. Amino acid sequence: CSVGRSGDRESHEKLFF.

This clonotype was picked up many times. CDR3 protein: CSAPDFLGTDTQYF. The CDR3 DNA reads as TGCAGTGCTCCTGACTTCCTCGGCACAGATACGCAGTATTTT. The gene calls are TRBV20-1 and TRBJ2-3; D is unresolved. The CDR3 runs to 14 residues. Per the germline V gene, CDR1 is DFQATT and CDR2 is SNEGSKA (reference sequence). V lost 5 bases, J lost 1 base, and 13 bases lay in between.

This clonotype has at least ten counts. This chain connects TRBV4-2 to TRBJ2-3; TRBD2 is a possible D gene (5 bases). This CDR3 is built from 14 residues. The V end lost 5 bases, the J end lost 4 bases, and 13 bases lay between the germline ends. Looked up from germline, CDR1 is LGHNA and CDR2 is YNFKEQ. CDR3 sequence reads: CASSATGAADTQYF. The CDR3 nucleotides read TGTGCCAGCAGCGCCACTGGAGCGGCAGATACGCAGTATTTT.

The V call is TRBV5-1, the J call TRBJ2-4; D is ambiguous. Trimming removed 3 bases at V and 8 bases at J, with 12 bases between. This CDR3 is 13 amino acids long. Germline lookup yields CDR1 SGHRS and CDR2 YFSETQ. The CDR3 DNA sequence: TGCGCCAGCAGCTACCATGTCCGAGACATTCAGTACTTC. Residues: CASSYHVRDIQYF.

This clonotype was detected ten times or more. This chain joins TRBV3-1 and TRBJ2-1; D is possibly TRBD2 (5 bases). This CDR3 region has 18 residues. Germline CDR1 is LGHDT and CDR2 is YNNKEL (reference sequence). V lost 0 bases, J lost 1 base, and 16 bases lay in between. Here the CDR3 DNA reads TGTGCCAGCAGCCAAGATCTCCGGACTGGCTCGTCCTACAATGAGCAGTTCTTC. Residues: CASSQDLRTGSSYNEQFF.

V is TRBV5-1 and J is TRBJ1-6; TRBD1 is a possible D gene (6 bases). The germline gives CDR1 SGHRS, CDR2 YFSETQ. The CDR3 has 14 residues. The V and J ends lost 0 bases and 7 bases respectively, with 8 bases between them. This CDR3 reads CASSLGQANSPLHF. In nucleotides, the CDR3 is TGCGCCAGCAGCTTGGGACAGGCGAATTCACCCCTCCACTTT. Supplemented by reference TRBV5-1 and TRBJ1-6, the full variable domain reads KAGVTQTPRYLIKTRGQQVTLSCSPISGHRSVSWYQQTPGQGLQFLFEYFSETQRNKGNFPGRFSGRQFSNSRSEMNVSTLELGDSALYLCASSLGQANSPLHFGNGTRLTVT.

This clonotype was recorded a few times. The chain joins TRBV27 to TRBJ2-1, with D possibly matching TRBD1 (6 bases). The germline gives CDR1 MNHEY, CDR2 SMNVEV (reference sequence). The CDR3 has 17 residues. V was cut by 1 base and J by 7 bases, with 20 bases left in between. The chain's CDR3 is CASSLFQRGWTSNEQFF. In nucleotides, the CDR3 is TGTGCCAGCAGTTTATTCCAAAGGGGGTGGACATCGAATGAGCAGTTCTTC.

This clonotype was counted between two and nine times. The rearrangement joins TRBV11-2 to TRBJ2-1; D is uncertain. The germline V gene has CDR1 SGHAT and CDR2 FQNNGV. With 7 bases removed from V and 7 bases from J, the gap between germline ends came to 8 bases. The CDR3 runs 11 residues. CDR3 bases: TGTGCCAGCACCCTGGGAAATGAGCAGTTCTTC. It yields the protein CASTLGNEQFF. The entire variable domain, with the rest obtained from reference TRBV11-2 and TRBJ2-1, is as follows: EAGVAQSPRYKIIEKRQSVAFWCNPISGHATLYWYQQILGQGPKLLIQFQNNGVVDDSQLPKDRFSAERLKGVDSTLKIQPAKLEDSAVYLCASTLGNEQFFGPGTRLTVL.

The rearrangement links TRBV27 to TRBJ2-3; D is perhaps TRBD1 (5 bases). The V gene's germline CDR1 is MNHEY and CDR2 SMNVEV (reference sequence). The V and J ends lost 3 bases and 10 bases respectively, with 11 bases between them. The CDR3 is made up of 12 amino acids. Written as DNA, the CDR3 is TGTGCCAGCAGTTTGGTGGAAGGGGCGCAGTATTTT. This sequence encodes CASSLVEGAQYF.

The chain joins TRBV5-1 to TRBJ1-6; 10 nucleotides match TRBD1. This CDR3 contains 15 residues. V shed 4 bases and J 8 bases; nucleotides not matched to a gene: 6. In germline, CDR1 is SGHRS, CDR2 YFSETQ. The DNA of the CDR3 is TGCGCCAGCAGCCTCAGGACAGGGGGAGATTCACCCCTCCACTTT. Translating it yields CASSLRTGGDSPLHF. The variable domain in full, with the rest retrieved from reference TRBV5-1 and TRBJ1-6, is KAGVTQTPRYLIKTRGQQVTLSCSPISGHRSVSWYQQTPGQGLQFLFEYFSETQRNKGNFPGRFSGRQFSNSRSEMNVSTLELGDSALYLCASSLRTGGDSPLHFGNGTRLTVT.

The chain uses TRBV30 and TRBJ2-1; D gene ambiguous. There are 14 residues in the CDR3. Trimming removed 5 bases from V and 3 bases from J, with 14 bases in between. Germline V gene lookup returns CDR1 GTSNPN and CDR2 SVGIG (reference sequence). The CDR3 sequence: CAWGPSRIYNEQFF. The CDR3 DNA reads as TGTGCCTGGGGTCCCTCCCGGATCTACAATGAGCAGTTCTTC.

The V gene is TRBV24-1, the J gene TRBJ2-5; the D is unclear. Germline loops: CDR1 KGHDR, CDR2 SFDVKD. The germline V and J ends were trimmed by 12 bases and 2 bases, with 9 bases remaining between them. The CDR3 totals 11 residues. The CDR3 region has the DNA TGTGCCCCGGGCAAACAAGAGACCCAGTACTTC. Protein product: CAPGKQETQYF.

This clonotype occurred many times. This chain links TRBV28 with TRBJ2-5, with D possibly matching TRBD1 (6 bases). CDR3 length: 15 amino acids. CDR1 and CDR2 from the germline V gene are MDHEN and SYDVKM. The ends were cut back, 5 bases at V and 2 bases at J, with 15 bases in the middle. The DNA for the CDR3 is TGTGCCAGCAGTAATACCCCAGGGGCTCAAGAGACCCAGTACTTC. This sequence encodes CASSNTPGAQETQYF.

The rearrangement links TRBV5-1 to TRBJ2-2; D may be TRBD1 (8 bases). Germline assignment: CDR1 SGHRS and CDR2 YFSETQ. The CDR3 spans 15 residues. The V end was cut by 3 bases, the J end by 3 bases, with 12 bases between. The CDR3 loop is CASSWTGRDTGELFF. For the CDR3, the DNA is TGCGCCAGCAGCTGGACAGGGAGGGACACCGGGGAGCTGTTTTTT.